This T cell receptor beta chain originates from a study of tumor and adjacent non-tumor tissue in lung cancer. In the study overall: The patients, around 11 men and four to six women, were roughly 30 to 85 with stage I to III disease. Findings of the study overall: Tumor tissue had significantly higher TCR diversity than normal lung. Tumor repertoires had a smaller top 100 clone share than normal lung.

The length of the CDR3 is 12 residues. J gave up 6 bases and V 10 bases, and 6 bases lay outside the gene matches. As concerns this clonotype: The antigen is undetermined.

The library came from three nested PCR rounds adapted from ARM-PCR protocols. TCRdb reprocessed the multiplex PCR reads via MiXCR and lists one record per CDR3 protein. The sample carries approximately 82,000 distinct CDR3 sequences, 76% recorded once. No cell sorting was done before RNA was extracted from the tissue. More than 3 cm separated this lung sample from the edge of the tumor. Chemotherapy-naive patients with new lung cancer underwent thoracic surgery in China, August–November 2014. The chain joins TRBV12-3 or TRBV12-4 to TRBJ1-5; 7 bases are shared with TRBD1. This TCR was recovered from a man in his 70s with non-small cell lung cancer. Sequencing used distant non-tumor lung tissue. CDR3 DNA: TGTGCCAACTGCGACAGGGTTCAGCCCCAGCATTTT. Residues: CANCDRVQPQHF.